This T cell receptor (beta chain) was sequenced for a study of identical twins. General study points: Cord blood's abundant beta clonotypes had fewer insertions, unlike memory repertoires.

In every case, the donor was a healthy Caucasian. TCRdb called the 5' RACE reads again in MiXCR, with one record for every CDR3 protein. Of 700,000 or so distinct CDR3 sequences in the sample, about 9.4% were seen once. Germline CDR1 is MDHEN and CDR2 is SYDVKM. The V end was cut by 4 bases, the J end by 0 bases, with 13 bases between. The CDR3 extends over 16 amino acids. Note on this clonotype: Its antigen is not identified.

This sample also belongs to another study, concerning yellow fever vaccine responses in identical twins. As that report states: Reportedly, twins' vaccine T cell responses looked partly convergent and partly personalized.

This TCR was recovered from a woman under 30 in good health. The chain recombines TRBV28 with TRBJ1-3; tentatively, D is TRBD1 (5 bases). Material: PBMCs. The CDR3 DNA is TGTGCCAGCAGTTCCCCCGGGGCCCCCTCTGGAAACACCATATATTTT. Translation gives CASSSPGAPSGNTIYF. The variable domain in full, with the rest retrieved from reference TRBV28 and TRBJ1-3, is DVKVTQSSRYLVKRTGEKVFLECVQDMDHENMFWYRQDPGLGLRLIYFSYDVKMKEKGDIPEGYSVSREKKERFSLILESASTNQTSMYLCASSSPGAPSGNTIYFGEGSWLTVV.